This TCR beta chain was captured by sequencing in a study of T cell changes during pregnancy in multiple sclerosis. Measured with immunoSEQ multiplex PCR; TCRdb has only the in-frame clones, and not every one. The repertoire holds 70,000 to 80,000 clones, with over 85% as singletons. CDR3 length: 14 amino acids. CDR1 MDHEN and CDR2 SYDVKM come from the germline V gene. V trimming: 5 bases; J trimming: 2 bases; junction bases outside the gene matches: 6. This clone was recorded once. The material was peripheral blood, obtained after pregnancy. The sequence was collected from a female donor in good health, enrolled as a control in a pregnancy study. V and J are TRBV28 and TRBJ2-7; TRBD2 matches 7 bases. The CDR3 nucleotides read TGTGCCAGCAGTCCTAGCGGAAATCCCTACGAGCAGTACTTC. This codes for CASSPSGNPYEQYF.